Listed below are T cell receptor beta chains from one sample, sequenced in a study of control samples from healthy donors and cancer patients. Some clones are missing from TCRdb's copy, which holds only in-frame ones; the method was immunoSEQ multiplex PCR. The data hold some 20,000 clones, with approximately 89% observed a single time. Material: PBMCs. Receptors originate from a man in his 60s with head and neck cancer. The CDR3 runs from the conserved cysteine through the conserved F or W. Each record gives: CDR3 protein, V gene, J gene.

CASSLEGSYGYTF	TRBV5-4	TRBJ1-2
CSVAFEDRGYGYTF	TRBV29-1	TRBJ1-2
CASSLEEGSTGELFF	TRBV5-1	TRBJ2-2
CASSPGSGAGDYNEQFF	TRBV7-3	TRBJ2-1
CSASGGGEAFF	TRBV20-1	TRBJ1-1
CASSPVEDQPQHF	TRBV7-2	TRBJ1-5
CASSPGTSGNTIYF	TRBV5-4	TRBJ1-3
CASSLGDLPSQETQYF	TRBV5-1	TRBJ2-5
CAWSSYNQPQHF	TRBV30	TRBJ1-5
CASSIVWNSYEQYF	TRBV19	TRBJ2-7
CASSLGGQGMPDTQYF	TRBV5-6	TRBJ2-3
CASSPMTSQGSQYF	TRBV5-1	TRBJ2-5
CASSRGTGANEQFF	TRBV19	TRBJ2-1
CASSEGYYNSPLHF	TRBV27	TRBJ1-6
CASAGTGSQPQHF	TRBV2	TRBJ1-5
CASSERRSQGETQYF	TRBV2	TRBJ2-5